This is a list of T cell receptor beta chains from one sample in a study of T cell changes during pregnancy in multiple sclerosis. This table comes from immunoSEQ multiplex PCR, and its TCRdb copy is limited to in-frame clones, with some not included. This sample carries roughly 47,000 clones, roughly 92% of them seen once, and the ten largest clones take less than 5.5%. The sample was CD8+ T cells from peripheral blood mononuclear cells, taken before pregnancy. These receptors all come from a female donor with multiple sclerosis, enrolled in a pregnancy study. The CDR3 runs from the conserved cysteine through the conserved F or W. Each record gives: D gene, V gene, J gene, clone size, CDR3 DNA, CDR3 protein. A D gene is named only where the DNA matches it firmly. Clone size is shown for a subset of rows, as once, few, many or a class of expanded clone.

NA,TRBV7-9,TRBJ1-5,once,TGTGCCAGCAGTAATGGGGGGCAGCCCCAGCATTTT,CASSNGGQPQHF
TRBD2,TRBV5-6,TRBJ2-3,NA,TGTGCCAGCAGCTTCGGACTAGCGGGAACCACAGATACGCAGTATTTT,CASSFGLAGTTDTQYF
TRBD1,TRBV2,TRBJ2-7,NA,TGTGCCAGCAGTGAAAACAGGGGATACTACGAGCAGTACTTC,CASSENRGYYEQYF
NA,TRBV30,TRBJ2-1,NA,TGTGCCTGGAGTCTCTCCCTTAGCTCCTACAATGAGCAGTTCTTC,CAWSLSLSSYNEQFF
NA,TRBV12-2,TRBJ2-7,NA,TGTGCAAGTCGCTTAGCGGTCTGGGGGCTCCACGAGCAGTACTTC,CASRLAVWGLHEQYF
TRBD1,TRBV6-1,TRBJ1-1,NA,TGTGCCAGCAGCCAGACAGGGGAGAACACTGAAGCTTTCTTT,CASSQTGENTEAFF
NA,TRBV7-9,TRBJ1-2,NA,TGTGCCAGCAGCAGGACACAACTCGACTCCCCTAACTATGGCTACACCTTC,CASSRTQLDSPNYGYTF
TRBD1,TRBV7-9,TRBJ1-1,NA,TGTGCCAGCAGCTTCGCGGGACAGGGCCGGTGGAACACTGAAGCTTTCTTT,CASSFAGQGRWNTEAFF
TRBD2,TRBV7-2,TRBJ2-7,NA,TGTGCCAGCAGCTTGACCCCCGGCGGGAGCTTGGCCTACGAGCAGTACTTC,CASSLTPGGSLAYEQYF
TRBD1,TRBV27,TRBJ1-2,NA,TGTGCCAGCAGTTTTTTTGAGACAGGGAGCGGCTACACCTTC,CASSFFETGSGYTF
TRBD2,TRBV7-3,TRBJ2-5,NA,TGTGCCAGCAGCTTAAATGGAGGTAGCGGGAGACCAGAGACCCAGTACTTC,CASSLNGGSGRPETQYF
TRBD2,TRBV6-5,TRBJ2-7,NA,TGTGCCAGCAGCTCTGGACTAGCGGCCTCCTACGAGCAGTACTTC,CASSSGLAASYEQYF
NA,TRBV10-3,TRBJ1-1,NA,TGTGCCATCAGTGAGTCGAACAGGGAAGCTTTCTTT,CAISESNREAFF
TRBD2,TRBV4-1,TRBJ2-5,once,TGCGCCAGCAGCCAGGCTAGCGGGAAGTGGGAGACCCAGTACTTC,CASSQASGKWETQYF
NA,TRBV25-1,TRBJ2-1,NA,TGTGCCAGCAGCGGGAGCTCCTACAATGAGCAGTTCTTC,CASSGSSYNEQFF
NA,TRBV27,TRBJ2-7,NA,TGTGCCAGCAGTTCCCGGGAGACTTACGAGCAGTACTTC,CASSSRETYEQYF
TRBD1,TRBV5-5,TRBJ1-1,many,TGTGCCAGCAGCTTTTTTGGGCCTACGGGACAGGGGGTGAACACTGAAGCTTTCTTT,CASSFFGPTGQGVNTEAFF
TRBD1,TRBV27,TRBJ2-1,once,TGTGCCACCGTAAGCGGACAGGGGGCAGGTGAGCAGTTCTTC,CATVSGQGAGEQFF
TRBD2,TRBV13,TRBJ2-5,NA,TGTGCCAGCAGCGCCACTAGCGAACAAGAGACCCAGTACTTC,CASSATSEQETQYF
NA,TRBV27,TRBJ2-2,once,TGTGCCAGCAGTCCGCCAGAACACGCGAACACCGGGGAGCTGTTTTTT,CASSPPEHANTGELFF
NA,TRBV4-1,TRBJ2-3,NA,TGCGCCAGCCTTGCGAGTAGCGGCACAGATACGCAGTATTTT,CASLASSGTDTQYF
TRBD2,TRBV16,TRBJ2-1,NA,TGTGCCAGCAGCCAATTCAGACTAGCGGGCAGAGATGAGCAGTTCTTC,CASSQFRLAGRDEQFF
TRBD2,TRBV6-5,TRBJ2-1,NA,TGTGCCAGCAGTTATCCCCAGCGGGGTTACAATGAGCAGTTCTTC,CASSYPQRGYNEQFF
NA,TRBV11-2,TRBJ2-5,NA,TGTGCCAGCAGCCCCCGCCCGCGGGAGACCCAGTACTTC,CASSPRPRETQYF
NA,TRBV5-8,TRBJ1-5,NA,TGTGCCAGCACCCAAAGGGGGAACCAGCCCCAGCATTTT,CASTQRGNQPQHF
NA,TRBV15,TRBJ1-2,NA,TGTGCCACCAGCAGAATAAGAACAGGGCCCGAGCCTAACTATGGCTACACCTTC,CATSRIRTGPEPNYGYTF
TRBD1,TRBV28,TRBJ1-5,once,TGTGCCAGCAGTTGGACAGGGGAGGCTCAGCCCCAGCATTTT,CASSWTGEAQPQHF
TRBD2,TRBV7-2,TRBJ2-7,NA,TGTGCCAGCAGCTTAGCCACTAGCGGGAGCTACGAGCAGTACTTC,CASSLATSGSYEQYF
NA,TRBV7-9,TRBJ2-6,NA,TGTGCCAGCAGCTTAGCGATGGGGGCAGGGGCCAACGTCCTGACTTTC,CASSLAMGAGANVLTF
NA,TRBV29-1,TRBJ2-7,NA,TGCAGCGTGAACCGAGGATACGAGCAGTACTTC,CSVNRGYEQYF
NA,TRBV10-2,TRBJ2-2,NA,TGCGCCAGCAGTGTATCTAGCTCAAGAACCGGGGAGCTGTTTTTT,CASSVSSSRTGELFF
NA,TRBV15,TRBJ2-2,NA,TGTGCCACCAGCAGAGCGGTCCCAAGACGGACTACAAACACCGGGGAGCTGTTTTTT,CATSRAVPRRTTNTGELFF
TRBD2,TRBV4-3,TRBJ2-3,NA,TGCGCCAGCAGCCAAGAATATGTCGCGATCAGCGGGAGTTCTGGCACAGATACGCAGTATTTT,CASSQEYVAISGSSGTDTQYF
NA,TRBV7-9,TRBJ2-7,NA,TGTGCCAGCAGCTTTTTCACAGACTCCTACGAGCAGTACTTC,CASSFFTDSYEQYF
NA,TRBV18,TRBJ2-2,NA,TGTGCCAGCTCCACCCTACCCGCCGACAGGAACACCGGGGAGCTGTTTTTT,CASSTLPADRNTGELFF
TRBD1,TRBV6-6,TRBJ2-5,once,TGTGCCAGCAGGACAGGGTACGAGACCCAGTACTTC,CASRTGYETQYF
NA,TRBV19,TRBJ1-5,NA,TGTGCCAGTACCCCTATAGAGAGGACTAACAATCAGCCCCAGCATTTT,CASTPIERTNNQPQHF
NA,TRBV7-9,TRBJ1-1,NA,TGTGCCATCGTCAGGGAGGACACTGAAGCTTTCTTT,CAIVREDTEAFF
NA,TRBV7-2,TRBJ2-1,NA,TGTGCCAGCAGCCCAGGCAATGAGCAGTTCTTC,CASSPGNEQFF
NA,TRBV5-4,TRBJ2-7,NA,TGTGCCAGCAGCCGGGGGCTAGCGGTCGGACGATCCTACGAGCAGTACTTC,CASSRGLAVGRSYEQYF
TRBD1,TRBV15,TRBJ2-1,NA,TGTGCCACCGGGGGGACAGGGCGCAATGAGCAGTTCTTC,CATGGTGRNEQFF
NA,TRBV5-4,TRBJ1-1,once,TGTGCCAGCAGCTTCGGACAGCTGAACACTGAAGCTTTCTTT,CASSFGQLNTEAFF
NA,TRBV4-3,TRBJ2-1,NA,TGCGCCAGCAGCCAAGAGGGGACTGATACTTCCAATGAGCAGTTCTTC,CASSQEGTDTSNEQFF
NA,TRBV27,TRBJ1-1,NA,TGTGCCAGCAGTTTTGGGGGGAAAGGGGAAGCTTTCTTT,CASSFGGKGEAFF
NA,TRBV27,TRBJ2-7,once,TGTGCCAGCAGTCCCGGGACTTACTCCTACGAGCAGTACTTC,CASSPGTYSYEQYF
TRBD2,TRBV5-4,TRBJ2-1,NA,TGTGCCAGCAGCACCCCGGGGGGTGAGCAGTTCTTC,CASSTPGGEQFF
TRBD1,TRBV2,TRBJ2-7,NA,TGTGCCAGCAGTAGGGTCAAGACAGGGGCCACCTACGAGCAGTACTTC,CASSRVKTGATYEQYF
TRBD1,TRBV15,TRBJ1-5,NA,TGTGCCACCAGCAGAGCCAGGGGGTATCAGCCCCAGCATTTT,CATSRARGYQPQHF
TRBD1,TRBV5-5,TRBJ1-5,NA,TGTGCCAGCAGCTTGGAGTCAGGGGGTAATCAGCCCCAGCATTTT,CASSLESGGNQPQHF
NA,TRBV6-6,TRBJ1-1,NA,TGTGCCAGCTTAGGAGCTGAAGCTTTCTTT,CASLGAEAFF
NA,TRBV5-6,TRBJ2-1,NA,TGTGCCAGCAGCTTGGACAGCTCCTACAATGAGCAGTTCTTC,CASSLDSSYNEQFF
TRBD2,TRBV19,TRBJ2-3,NA,TGTGCCAGTAGTATGAGGGTGGCTAGCGGGGGTCGAGATACGCAGTATTTT,CASSMRVASGGRDTQYF
TRBD1,TRBV29-1,TRBJ1-2,NA,TGCAGCGTTGGGACAGGCGCTACTAACTATGGCTACACCTTC,CSVGTGATNYGYTF
NA,TRBV10-1,TRBJ1-2,NA,TGCGCCAGCAGTGATTCAGGGCTTCGATCGACTAACTATGGCTACACCTTC,CASSDSGLRSTNYGYTF
NA,TRBV9,TRBJ1-2,NA,TGTGCCAGCAGCGTAGCTATTCAGCTCGGGAACTATGGCTACACCTTC,CASSVAIQLGNYGYTF
TRBD1,TRBV4-1,TRBJ2-1,NA,TGCGCCAGCAGCGACGGACAGGGTATCAATGAGCAGTTCTTC,CASSDGQGINEQFF
TRBD1,TRBV2,TRBJ1-2,NA,TGTGCCAGCATCAGGGGGGACAGGGGTCACCAGATGAACTATGGCTACACCTTC,CASIRGDRGHQMNYGYTF
NA,TRBV7-6,TRBJ2-2,NA,TGTGCCAGCAGCTTGGGGGGAACTAGCACCGGGGAGCTGTTTTTT,CASSLGGTSTGELFF
NA,TRBV27,TRBJ2-7,NA,TGTGCCAGCAGCCGACGAGCGGGCGAGCAGTACTTC,CASSRRAGEQYF